One sample yielded the 8 T cell receptor beta chains listed below, sequenced in a study (dated by TCRdb to about 2016). Preparation of the library involved RT-PCR. TCRdb records Illumina MiSeq as the sequencer. TCRdb ran its own pipeline on the public reads, namely fastp trimming at Q25 and MiXCR clone calling, and kept in-frame beta chains. All rows with the same CDR3 protein become a single entry with the most common DNA and genes. This sample gives around 700,000 distinct CDR3 sequences in total; 12% to 15% of them show up just once. Of the sample, roughly 3.9% falls within the top ten clones. Sequenced input: memory CD4+ T cells from blood. The source of these receptors is a female donor in good health, serving as a healthy control.

CDR3 bases: TGTGCCACCAGCAGAGGGGTCGGGACTACCTATGGCTACACCTTC. Translating it yields CATSRGVGTTYGYTF. V is TRBV15 and J is TRBJ1-2; tentatively, D is TRBD1 (5 bases). Germline V gene lookup returns CDR1 LNHNV and CDR2 YYDKDF (reference sequence). Between the trimmed V and J ends, which lost 1 base and 4 bases, there was a span of 13 bases. This CDR3 spans 15 amino acids.

This clonotype was picked up a small number of times. V is TRBV7-2 and J is TRBJ1-6, with D unresolved. CDR1 is SGHTA, CDR2 FQGNSA, per germline. The CDR3 length is 16 residues. Trimming cost V 5 bases and J 4 bases, with 15 bases left between them. CDR3 amino acids: CASSPRPDSYNSPLHF. The CDR3 DNA sequence: TGTGCCAGCAGCCCAAGACCAGACTCGTATAATTCACCCCTCCACTTT.

This sequence joins TRBV9 and TRBJ2-2, with D maybe TRBD2 (6 bases). The CDR3 is 14 amino acids. Trimming took off 5 bases at V and 3 bases at J, with 11 bases between the two ends. The germline gives CDR1 SGDLS, CDR2 YYNGEE. The CDR3 loop is CASRRGWDTGELFF. CDR3 sequence (DNA): TGTGCCAGCAGGCGGGGTTGGGACACCGGGGAGCTGTTTTTT. Looking up the rest from reference TRBV9 and TRBJ2-2 gives the full variable domain: DSGVTQTPKHLITATGQRVTLRCSPRSGDLSVYWYQQSLDQGLQFLIQYYNGEERAKGNILERFSAQQFPDLHSELNLSSLELGDSALYFCASRRGWDTGELFFGEGSRLTVL.

This clonotype occurred many times. J is TRBJ2-7 and V is TRBV12-3 or TRBV12-4; weak D call: TRBD2 (6 bases). The V and J ends lost 3 bases and 6 bases respectively, with 12 bases between them. The CDR3 is 13 residues long. The DNA of the CDR3 is TGTGCCAGCAGTTTGGAGGGTCCATCCGAGCAGTACTTC. The encoded protein is CASSLEGPSEQYF.

This sequence joins TRBV2 and TRBJ2-1; 8 bases match TRBD2. The V segment lost 0 bases and the J segment 10 bases; nucleotides outside the gene matches: 11. This CDR3 is 16 amino acids long. CDR1 SNHLY and CDR2 FYNNEI come from the germline V gene. As DNA, the CDR3 is TGTGCCAGCAGTGAAGCCCGCGGGACTAGGCTTAACGAGCAGTTCTTC. Translated, it gives CASSEARGTRLNEQFF. The full variable domain, in which reference TRBV2 and TRBJ2-1 provide the parts outside the CDR3, is EPEVTQTPSHQVTQMGQEVILRCVPISNHLYFYWYRQILGQKVEFLVSFYNNEISEKSEIFDDQFSVERPDGSNFTLKIRSTKLEDSAMYFCASSEARGTRLNEQFFGPGTRLTVL.

This clonotype was detected ten times or more. The genes are TRBV12-3 or TRBV12-4 and TRBJ1-1, with no clear D. The V gene lost 3 bases and the J gene lost 0 bases, with 11 bases spanning the gap. The CDR3 length is 15 residues. CDR3 region: CASSFSGWMNTEAFF. As DNA, the CDR3 is TGTGCCAGCAGTTTTTCTGGGTGGATGAACACTGAAGCTTTCTTT.

V is TRBV24-1 and J is TRBJ2-3, with D perhaps TRBD1 (5 bases). The germline V and J ends were trimmed by 6 bases and 2 bases, with 8 bases remaining between them. The CDR3 length is 13 residues. In germline, CDR1 is KGHDR, CDR2 SFDVKD. The CDR3 sequence: CATSLGATDTQYF. The CDR3 DNA reads TGTGCCACCAGTTTAGGGGCCACAGATACGCAGTATTTT.

J is TRBJ2-1 and V is TRBV30; TRBD2 matches at 14 bases. The germline gives CDR1 GTSNPN, CDR2 SVGIG (reference sequence). The CDR3 runs to 16 residues. The V segment lost 2 bases and the J segment 6 bases; nucleotides outside the gene matches: 6. CDR3 nucleotide sequence: TGTGCCTGGAGTCCTGGGACTAGCGGGAGAGGCAATGAGCAGTTCTTC. Protein sequence: CAWSPGTSGRGNEQFF.